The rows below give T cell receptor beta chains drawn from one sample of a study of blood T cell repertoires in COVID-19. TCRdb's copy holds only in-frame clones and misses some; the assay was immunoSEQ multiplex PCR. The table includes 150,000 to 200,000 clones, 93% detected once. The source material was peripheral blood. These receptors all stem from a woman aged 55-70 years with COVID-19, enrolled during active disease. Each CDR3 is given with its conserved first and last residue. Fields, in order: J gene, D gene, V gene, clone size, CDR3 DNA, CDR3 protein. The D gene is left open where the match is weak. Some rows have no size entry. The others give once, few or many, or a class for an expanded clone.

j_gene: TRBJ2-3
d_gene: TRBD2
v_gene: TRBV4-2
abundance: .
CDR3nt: TGTGCCAGCAGCCATGTTAGCGGGGGCCACACAGATACGCAGTATTTT
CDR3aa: CASSHVSGGHTDTQYF

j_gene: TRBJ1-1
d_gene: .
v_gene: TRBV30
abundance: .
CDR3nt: TGTGCCTGGAGGCGGCAGGGGAACACTGAAGCTTTCTTT
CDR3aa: CAWRRQGNTEAFF

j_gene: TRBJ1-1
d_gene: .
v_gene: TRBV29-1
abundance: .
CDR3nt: TGCAGCGTTCCTGTGGGGGGGGATAGCACTGAAGCTTTCTTT
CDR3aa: CSVPVGGDSTEAFF

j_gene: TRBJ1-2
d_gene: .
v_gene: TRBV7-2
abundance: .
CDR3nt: TGTGCCAGCAGCTTAGGAGCGGGAAGAGCTAACTATGGCTACACCTTC
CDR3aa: CASSLGAGRANYGYTF

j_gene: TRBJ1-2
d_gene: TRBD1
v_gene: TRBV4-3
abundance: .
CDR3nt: TGCGCCAGCAGCCAAGGTGGGACAGGGAGAGACTACACCTTC
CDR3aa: CASSQGGTGRDYTF

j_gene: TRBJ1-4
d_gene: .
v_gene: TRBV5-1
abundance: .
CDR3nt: TGCGCCAGCAGCTTGGGGACAGCCCTGCATGAAAAACTGTTTTTT
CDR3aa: CASSLGTALHEKLFF

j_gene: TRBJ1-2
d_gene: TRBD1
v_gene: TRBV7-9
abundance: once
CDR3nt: TGTGCCAGCAGCCGGACAGGGGGCGATGGCTACACCTTC
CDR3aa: CASSRTGGDGYTF

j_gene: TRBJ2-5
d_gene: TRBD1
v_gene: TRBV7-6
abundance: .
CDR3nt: TGTGCCAGCAGCTTAGATTCCGGGACAGGACCAAGGACCCAGTACTTC
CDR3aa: CASSLDSGTGPRTQYF

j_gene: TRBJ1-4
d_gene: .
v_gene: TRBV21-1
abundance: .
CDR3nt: TGTGCCAGCAGCAAAGTTGGCAGGGAAAATGAAAAACTGTTTTTT
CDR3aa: CASSKVGRENEKLFF

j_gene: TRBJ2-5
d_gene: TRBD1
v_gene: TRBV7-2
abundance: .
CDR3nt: TGTGCCAGCAGCCCAGGGGGCCCGGGGGAGACCCAGTACTTC
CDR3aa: CASSPGGPGETQYF